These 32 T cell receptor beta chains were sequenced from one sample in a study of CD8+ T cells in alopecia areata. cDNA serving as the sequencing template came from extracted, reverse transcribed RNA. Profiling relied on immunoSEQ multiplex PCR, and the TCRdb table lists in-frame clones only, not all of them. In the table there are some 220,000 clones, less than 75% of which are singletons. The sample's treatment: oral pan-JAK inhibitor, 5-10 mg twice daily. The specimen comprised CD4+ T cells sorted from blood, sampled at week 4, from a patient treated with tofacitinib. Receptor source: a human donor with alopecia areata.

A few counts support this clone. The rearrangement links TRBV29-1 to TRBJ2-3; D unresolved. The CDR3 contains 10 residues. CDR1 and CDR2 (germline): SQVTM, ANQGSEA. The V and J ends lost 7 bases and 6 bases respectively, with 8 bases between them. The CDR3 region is CSAAFDTQYF. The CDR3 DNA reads TGCAGCGCCGCATTTGATACGCAGTATTTT.

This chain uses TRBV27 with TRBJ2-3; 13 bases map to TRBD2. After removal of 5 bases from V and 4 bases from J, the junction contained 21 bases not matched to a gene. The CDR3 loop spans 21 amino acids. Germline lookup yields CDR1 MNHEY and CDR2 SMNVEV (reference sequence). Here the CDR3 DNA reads TGTGCCAGCAGTCTGATACCTCGGACTAGCGGGGGCCACTTCCTCGCAGATACGCAGTATTTT. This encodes CASSLIPRTSGGHFLADTQYF.

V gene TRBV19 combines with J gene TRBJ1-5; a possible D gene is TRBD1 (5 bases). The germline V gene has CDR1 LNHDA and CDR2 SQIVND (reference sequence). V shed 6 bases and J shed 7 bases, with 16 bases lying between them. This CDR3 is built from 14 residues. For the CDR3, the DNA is TGTGCCAGTAGAATGGACAACAAGGGGCAGCCCCAGCATTTT. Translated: CASRMDNKGQPQHF.

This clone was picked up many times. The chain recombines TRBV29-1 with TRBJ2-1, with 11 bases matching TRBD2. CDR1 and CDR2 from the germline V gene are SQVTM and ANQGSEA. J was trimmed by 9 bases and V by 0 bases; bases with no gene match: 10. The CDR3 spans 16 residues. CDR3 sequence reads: CSVEDRLAGGGGEQFF. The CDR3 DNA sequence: TGCAGCGTTGAAGATAGGCTAGCGGGGGGAGGCGGTGAGCAGTTCTTC.

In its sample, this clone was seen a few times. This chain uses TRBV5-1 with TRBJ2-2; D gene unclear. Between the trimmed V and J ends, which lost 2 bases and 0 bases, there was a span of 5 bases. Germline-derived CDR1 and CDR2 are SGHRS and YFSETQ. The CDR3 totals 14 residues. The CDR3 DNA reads TGCGCCAGCAGCTTAGCGACGAACACCGGGGAGCTGTTTTTT. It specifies CASSLATNTGELFF.

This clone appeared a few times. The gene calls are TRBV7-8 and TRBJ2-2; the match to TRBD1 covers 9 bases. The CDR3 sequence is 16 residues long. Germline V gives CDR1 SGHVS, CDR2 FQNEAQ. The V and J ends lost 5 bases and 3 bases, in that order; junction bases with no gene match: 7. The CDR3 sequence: CASSLGTGSYTGELFF. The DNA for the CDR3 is TGTGCCAGCAGCCTTGGGACAGGGTCCTACACCGGGGAGCTGTTTTTT.

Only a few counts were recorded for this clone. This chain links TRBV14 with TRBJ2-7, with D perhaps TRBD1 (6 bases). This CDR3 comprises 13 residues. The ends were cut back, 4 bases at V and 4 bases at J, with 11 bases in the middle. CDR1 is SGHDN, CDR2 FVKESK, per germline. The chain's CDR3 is CASSRGQGYEQYF. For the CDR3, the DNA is TGTGCCAGCAGCCGGGGCCAGGGGTACGAGCAGTACTTC.

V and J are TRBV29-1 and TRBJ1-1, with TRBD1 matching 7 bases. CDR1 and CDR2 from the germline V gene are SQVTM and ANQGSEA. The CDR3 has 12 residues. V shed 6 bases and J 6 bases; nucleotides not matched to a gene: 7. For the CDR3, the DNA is TGCAGCGTGGTTACAGGGGTGGCTGAAGCTTTCTTT. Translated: CSVVTGVAEAFF. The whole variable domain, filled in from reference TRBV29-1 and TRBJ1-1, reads SAVISQKPSRDICQRGTSLTIQCQVDSQVTMMFWYRQQPGQSLTLIATANQGSEATYESGFVIDKFPISRPNLTFSTLTVSNMSPEDSSIYLCSVVTGVAEAFFGQGTRLTVV.

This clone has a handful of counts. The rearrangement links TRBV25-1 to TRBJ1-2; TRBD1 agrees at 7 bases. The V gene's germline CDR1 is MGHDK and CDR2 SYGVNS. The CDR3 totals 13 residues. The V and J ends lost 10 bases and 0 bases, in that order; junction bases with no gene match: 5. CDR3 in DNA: TGTGCCACCGCGACAGGGCCTAACTATGGCTACACCTTC. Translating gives CATATGPNYGYTF.

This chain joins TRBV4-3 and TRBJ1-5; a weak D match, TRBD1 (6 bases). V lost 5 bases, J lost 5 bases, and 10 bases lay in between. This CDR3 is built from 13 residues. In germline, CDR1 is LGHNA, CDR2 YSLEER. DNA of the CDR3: TGCGCCAGCAGCGCCCACAGGGATCAGCCCCAGCATTTT. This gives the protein CASSAHRDQPQHF.

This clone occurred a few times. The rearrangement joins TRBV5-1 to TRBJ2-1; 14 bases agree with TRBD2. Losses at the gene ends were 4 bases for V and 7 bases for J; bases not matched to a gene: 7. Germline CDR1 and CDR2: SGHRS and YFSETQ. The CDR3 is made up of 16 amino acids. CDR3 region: CASSPGTSGGLNEQFF. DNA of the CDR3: TGCGCCAGCAGCCCCGGGACTAGCGGGGGACTGAATGAGCAGTTCTTC.

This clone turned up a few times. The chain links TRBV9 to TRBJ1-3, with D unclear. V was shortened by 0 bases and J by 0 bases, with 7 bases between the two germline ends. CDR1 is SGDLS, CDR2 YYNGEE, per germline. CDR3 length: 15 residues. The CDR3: CASSVDTYSGNTIYF. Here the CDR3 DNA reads TGTGCCAGCAGCGTAGACACCTACTCTGGAAACACCATATATTTT.

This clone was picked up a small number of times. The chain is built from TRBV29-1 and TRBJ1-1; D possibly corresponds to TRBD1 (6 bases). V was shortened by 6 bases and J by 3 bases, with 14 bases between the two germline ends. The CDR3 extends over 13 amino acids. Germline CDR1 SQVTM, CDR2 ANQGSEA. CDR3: CSVGGQYYTEAFF. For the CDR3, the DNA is TGCAGCGTGGGAGGACAGTACTACACTGAAGCTTTCTTT.

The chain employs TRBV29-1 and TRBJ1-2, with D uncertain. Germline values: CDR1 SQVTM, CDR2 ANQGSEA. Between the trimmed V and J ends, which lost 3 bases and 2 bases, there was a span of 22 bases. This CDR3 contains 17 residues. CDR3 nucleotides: TGCAGCGTTGAGGAGGTAGTGGTCGGTCGAAGAAACTATGGCTACACCTTC. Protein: CSVEEVVVGRRNYGYTF.

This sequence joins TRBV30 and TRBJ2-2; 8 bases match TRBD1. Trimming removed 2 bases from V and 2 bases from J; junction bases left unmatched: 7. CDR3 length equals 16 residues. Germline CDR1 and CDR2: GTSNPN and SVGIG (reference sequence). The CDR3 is CAWSLGRGPNTGELFF. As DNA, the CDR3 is TGTGCCTGGAGTTTGGGCAGGGGGCCAAACACCGGGGAGCTGTTTTTT.

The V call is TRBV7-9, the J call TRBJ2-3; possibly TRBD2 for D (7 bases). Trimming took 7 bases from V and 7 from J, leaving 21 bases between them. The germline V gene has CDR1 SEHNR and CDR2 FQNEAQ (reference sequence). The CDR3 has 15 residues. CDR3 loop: CASNSDGGRFYTQYF. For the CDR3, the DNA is TGTGCCAGCAACTCGGACGGGGGGCGCTTCTATACGCAGTATTTT.

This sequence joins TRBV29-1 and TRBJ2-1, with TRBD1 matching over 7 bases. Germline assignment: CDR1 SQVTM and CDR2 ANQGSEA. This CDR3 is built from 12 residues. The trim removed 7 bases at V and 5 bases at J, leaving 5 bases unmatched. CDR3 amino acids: CSGDRVDNEQFF. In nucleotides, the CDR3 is TGCAGCGGCGACAGGGTCGACAATGAGCAGTTCTTC.

The CDR3 sequence is CASSLGFDGGDEQFF. CDR3 in DNA: TGTGCCAGCAGCTTAGGGTTCGATGGTGGCGATGAGCAGTTCTTC. The V gene is TRBV11-2, the J gene TRBJ2-1; D call uncertain. Trimming shortened V by 1 base and J by 8 bases, and 15 bases separated the two germline ends. The germline CDR1 and CDR2 sequences are SGHAT and FQNNGV. The CDR3 consists of 15 residues.

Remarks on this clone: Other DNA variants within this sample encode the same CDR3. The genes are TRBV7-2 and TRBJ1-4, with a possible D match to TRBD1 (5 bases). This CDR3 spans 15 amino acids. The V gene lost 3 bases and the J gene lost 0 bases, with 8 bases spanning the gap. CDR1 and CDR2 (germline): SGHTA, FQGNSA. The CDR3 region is CASSLEGATNEKLFF. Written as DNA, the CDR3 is TGTGCCAGCAGCTTGGAAGGGGCAACTAATGAAAAACTGTTTTTT.

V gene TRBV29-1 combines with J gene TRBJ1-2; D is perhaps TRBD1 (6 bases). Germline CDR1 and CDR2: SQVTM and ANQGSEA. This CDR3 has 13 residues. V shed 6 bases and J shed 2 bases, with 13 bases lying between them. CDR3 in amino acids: CSVEGGLNYGYTF. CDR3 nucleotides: TGCAGCGTCGAGGGGGGGCTGAACTATGGCTACACCTTC.

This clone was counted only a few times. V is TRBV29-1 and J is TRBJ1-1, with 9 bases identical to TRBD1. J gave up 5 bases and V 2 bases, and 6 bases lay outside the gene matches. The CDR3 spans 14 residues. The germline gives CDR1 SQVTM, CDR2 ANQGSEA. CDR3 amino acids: CSVEIQGARTEAFF. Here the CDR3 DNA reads TGCAGCGTTGAAATACAGGGGGCTAGAACTGAAGCTTTCTTT.

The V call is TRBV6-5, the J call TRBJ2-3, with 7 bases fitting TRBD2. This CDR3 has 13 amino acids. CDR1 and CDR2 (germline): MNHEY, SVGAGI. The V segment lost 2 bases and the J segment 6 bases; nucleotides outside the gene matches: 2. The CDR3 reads CASSYREGDTQYF. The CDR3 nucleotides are TGTGCCAGCAGTTACAGGGAGGGTGATACGCAGTATTTT.

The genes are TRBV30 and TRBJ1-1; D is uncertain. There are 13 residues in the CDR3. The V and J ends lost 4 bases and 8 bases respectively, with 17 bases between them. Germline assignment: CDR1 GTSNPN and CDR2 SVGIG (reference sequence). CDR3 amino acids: CAWTSPPLREAFF. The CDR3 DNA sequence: TGTGCCTGGACAAGCCCCCCACTGCGGGAAGCTTTCTTT. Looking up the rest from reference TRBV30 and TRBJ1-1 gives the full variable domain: SQTIHQWPATLVQPVGSPLSLECTVEGTSNPNLYWYRQAAGRGLQLLFYSVGIGQISSEVPQNLSASRPQDRQFILSSKKLLLSDSGFYLCAWTSPPLREAFFGQGTRLTVV.

The CDR3 DNA reads as TGTGCCAGCAGTGAAGAGCCGGGGGCTTATGGCTACACCTTC. Protein: CASSEEPGAYGYTF. The rearrangement uses TRBV2 and TRBJ1-2, with TRBD1 as a possible D gene (6 bases). Germline CDR1 SNHLY, CDR2 FYNNEI. The CDR3 totals 14 residues. V gave up 1 base and J gave up 5 bases, with 11 bases separating them.

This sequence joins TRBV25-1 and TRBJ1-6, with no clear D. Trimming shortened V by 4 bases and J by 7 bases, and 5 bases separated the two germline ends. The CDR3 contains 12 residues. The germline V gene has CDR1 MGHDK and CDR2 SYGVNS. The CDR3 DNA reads TGTGCCAGCAGTGTTCAGAATTCACCCCTCCACTTT. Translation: CASSVQNSPLHF. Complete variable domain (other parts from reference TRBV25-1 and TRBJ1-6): EADIYQTPRYLVIGTGKKITLECSQTMGHDKMYWYQQDPGMELHLIHYSYGVNSTEKGDLSSESTVSRIRTEHFPLTLESARPSHTSQYLCASSVQNSPLHFGNGTRLTVT.

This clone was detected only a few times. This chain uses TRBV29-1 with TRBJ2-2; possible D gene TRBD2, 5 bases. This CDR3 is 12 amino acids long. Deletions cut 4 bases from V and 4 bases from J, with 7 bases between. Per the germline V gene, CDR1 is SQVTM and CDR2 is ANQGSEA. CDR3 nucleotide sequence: TGCAGCGTTGTGGGAGCCACCGGGGAGCTGTTTTTT. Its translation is CSVVGATGELFF.

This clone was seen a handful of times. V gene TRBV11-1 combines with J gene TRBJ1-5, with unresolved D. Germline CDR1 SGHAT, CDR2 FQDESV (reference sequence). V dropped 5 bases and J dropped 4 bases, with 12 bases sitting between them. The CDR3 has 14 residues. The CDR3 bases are TGTGCCAGCAGCCACGTTATCCGGAATCAGCCCCAGCATTTT. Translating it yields CASSHVIRNQPQHF.

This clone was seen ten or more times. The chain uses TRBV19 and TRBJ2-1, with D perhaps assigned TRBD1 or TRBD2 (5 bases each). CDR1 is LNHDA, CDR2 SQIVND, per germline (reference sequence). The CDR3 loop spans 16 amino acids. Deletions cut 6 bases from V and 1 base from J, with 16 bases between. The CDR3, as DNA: TGTGCCAGTAGGAGAGGGACCGCAGCTTCCTACAATGAGCAGTTCTTC. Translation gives CASRRGTAASYNEQFF.

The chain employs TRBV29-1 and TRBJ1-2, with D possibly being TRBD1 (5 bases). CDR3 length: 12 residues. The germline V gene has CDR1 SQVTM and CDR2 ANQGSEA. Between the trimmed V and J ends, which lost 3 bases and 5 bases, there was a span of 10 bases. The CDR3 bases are TGCAGCGTTGATAAGGGGCCTTATGGCTACACCTTC. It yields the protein CSVDKGPYGYTF.

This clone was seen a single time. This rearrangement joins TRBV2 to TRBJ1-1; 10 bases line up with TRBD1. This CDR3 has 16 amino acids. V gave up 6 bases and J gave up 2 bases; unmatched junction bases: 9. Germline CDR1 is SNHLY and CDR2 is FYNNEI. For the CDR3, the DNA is TGTGCCAGCAGACGATCCGGGACAGGGGAAAACACTGAAGCTTTCTTT. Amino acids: CASRRSGTGENTEAFF.

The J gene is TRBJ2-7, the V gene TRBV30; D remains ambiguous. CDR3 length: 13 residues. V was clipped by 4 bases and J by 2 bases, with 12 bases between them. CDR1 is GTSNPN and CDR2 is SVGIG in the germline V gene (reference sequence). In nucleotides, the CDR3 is TGTGCCTGGACTGGCCTGAACCCCTACGAGCAGTACTTC. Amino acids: CAWTGLNPYEQYF.

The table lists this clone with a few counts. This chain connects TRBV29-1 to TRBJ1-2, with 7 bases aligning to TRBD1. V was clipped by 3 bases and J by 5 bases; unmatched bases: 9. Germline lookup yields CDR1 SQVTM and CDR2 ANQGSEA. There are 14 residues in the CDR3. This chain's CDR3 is CSVDKGTASYGYTF. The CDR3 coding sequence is TGCAGCGTTGATAAGGGGACAGCGTCGTATGGCTACACCTTC.